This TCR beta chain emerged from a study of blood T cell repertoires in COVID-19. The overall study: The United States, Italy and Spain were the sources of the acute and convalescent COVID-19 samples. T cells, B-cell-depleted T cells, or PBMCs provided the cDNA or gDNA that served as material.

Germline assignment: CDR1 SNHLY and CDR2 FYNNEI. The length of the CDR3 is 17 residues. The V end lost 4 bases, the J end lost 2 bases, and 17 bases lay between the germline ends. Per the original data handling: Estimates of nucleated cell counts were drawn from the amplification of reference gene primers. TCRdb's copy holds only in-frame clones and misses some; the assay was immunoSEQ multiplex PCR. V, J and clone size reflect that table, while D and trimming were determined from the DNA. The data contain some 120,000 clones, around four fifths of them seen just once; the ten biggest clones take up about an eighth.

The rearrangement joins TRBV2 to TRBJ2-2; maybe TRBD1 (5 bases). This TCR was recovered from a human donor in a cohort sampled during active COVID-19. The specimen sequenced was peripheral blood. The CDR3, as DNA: TGTGCCAGCAGTGGGAGTCAAGGGGCGGCAAACACCGGGGAGCTGTTTTTT. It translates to CASSGSQGAANTGELFF.